The 32 T cell receptor beta chains listed next were all sequenced from one sample in a study of cytomegalovirus exposure and HLA in healthy donors. PCR used 60 Vbeta primers and 13 Jbeta primers. The method was immunoSEQ multiplex PCR; TCRdb's version includes in-frame clones alone and lacks a portion of them. The repertoire table contains around 150,000 clones. Sequenced material: PBMCs. All receptors derive from a man in his thirties or forties in good health and CMV-seronegative.

The V call is TRBV5-1, the J call TRBJ2-3; 8 nucleotides match TRBD2. Germline V gene sequence: CDR1 SGHRS, CDR2 YFSETQ. The CDR3 covers 16 residues. The ends lost 4 bases at V and 3 bases at J; junction bases unmatched: 10. This CDR3 is CASSVMAGGSTDTQYF. For the CDR3, the DNA is TGCGCCAGCAGCGTCATGGCGGGAGGTTCAACAGATACGCAGTATTTT.

The CDR3 region has the DNA TGTGCCAGCAGCAGACACAACTACGAGCAGTACTTC. Its translation is CASSRHNYEQYF. The V and J genes are TRBV14 and TRBJ2-7; no clear D gene. V was clipped by 5 bases and J by 3 bases, with 8 bases between them. Germline CDR1 is SGHDN and CDR2 is FVKESK. CDR3 length equals 12 residues.

The chain couples TRBV28 to TRBJ1-2, with 8 bases aligning to TRBD1. Per the germline V gene, CDR1 is MDHEN and CDR2 is SYDVKM. The CDR3 length is 15 residues. The V gene end was trimmed by 6 bases and the J gene end by 7 bases; junction bases not matched to a gene: 13. CDR3 in amino acids: CASRSGQGDVGGYTF. The CDR3 bases are TGTGCCAGCAGGTCCGGACAGGGAGACGTAGGTGGCTACACCTTC.

The chain recombines TRBV19 with TRBJ2-7; 10 bases match TRBD2. Germline CDR1 and CDR2: LNHDA and SQIVND (reference sequence). The CDR3 has 13 amino acids. The V and J ends lost 5 bases and 10 bases, in that order; junction bases with no gene match: 8. The CDR3 DNA sequence: TGTGCCAGTAGTGGGAGCGGGAGGGTTGAACAGTACTTC. This translates into CASSGSGRVEQYF.

This chain joins TRBV7-8 and TRBJ2-3, with a weak D call TRBD2 (5 bases). This CDR3 comprises 16 residues. Germline CDR1 reads SGHVS; CDR2 reads FQNEAQ. The V end was cut by 5 bases, the J end by 3 bases, with 18 bases between. This CDR3 reads CASSLRPDTRTDTQYF. CDR3 in DNA: TGTGCCAGCAGCCTGCGCCCCGATACTAGGACAGATACGCAGTATTTT.

The chain has TRBV11-3 and TRBJ2-7; D possibly corresponds to TRBD2 (5 bases). The CDR3 spans 15 residues. V was clipped by 1 base and J by 7 bases, with 17 bases between them. CDR1 is SGHNT, CDR2 YENEEA, per germline. The CDR3 coding sequence is TGTGCCAGCAGCTTAGCCGGGAAAAGAGTTAAGGAGCAGTACTTC. Its translation: CASSLAGKRVKEQYF.

This chain uses TRBV2 with TRBJ1-2; 8 bases agree with TRBD1. CDR3 length equals 14 residues. The junction had 2 bases not matched to a gene; V was cut back by 5 bases and J by 0 bases. Per germline, CDR1 SNHLY and CDR2 FYNNEI. CDR3 sequence: CASSRTGPNYGYTF. CDR3 nucleotides: TGTGCCAGCAGTAGGACAGGGCCTAACTATGGCTACACCTTC.

The rearrangement links TRBV9 to TRBJ2-1; 7 bases fit TRBD2. V dropped 0 bases and J dropped 9; count of bases not matched to a gene: 12. The CDR3 is 16 residues long. Germline V lookup: CDR1 SGDLS, CDR2 YYNGEE. The CDR3 coding sequence is TGTGCCAGCAGCGTAGAAGGGCTAGCGGTCGCGAGTGAGCAGTTCTTC. It is translated as CASSVEGLAVASEQFF. Looking up the rest from reference TRBV9 and TRBJ2-1 gives the full variable domain: DSGVTQTPKHLITATGQRVTLRCSPRSGDLSVYWYQQSLDQGLQFLIQYYNGEERAKGNILERFSAQQFPDLHSELNLSSLELGDSALYFCASSVEGLAVASEQFFGPGTRLTVL.

This chain joins TRBV4-3 and TRBJ2-3, with 9 bases fitting TRBD2. The V gene's germline CDR1 is LGHNA and CDR2 YSLEER. This CDR3 region has 15 residues. With 0 bases clipped from V and 7 bases from J, the junction kept 5 bases outside the gene matches. CDR3 sequence (DNA): TGCGCCAGCAGCCAAGATAGCGGGAGCTGGAATACGCAGTATTTT. Its protein is CASSQDSGSWNTQYF.

The chain uses TRBV5-1 and TRBJ2-7; perhaps TRBD2 as D (7 bases). V was cut by 0 bases and J by 2 bases, with 12 bases left in between. In germline, CDR1 is SGHRS, CDR2 YFSETQ. The CDR3 contains 15 residues. CDR3 nucleotides: TGCGCCAGCAGCTTGGAAGGGGGGAGGGCCTACGAGCAGTACTTC. It yields the protein CASSLEGGRAYEQYF. The full variable domain, with the rest looked up from reference TRBV5-1 and TRBJ2-7, is KAGVTQTPRYLIKTRGQQVTLSCSPISGHRSVSWYQQTPGQGLQFLFEYFSETQRNKGNFPGRFSGRQFSNSRSEMNVSTLELGDSALYLCASSLEGGRAYEQYFGPGTRLTVT.

This sequence joins TRBV7-8 and TRBJ1-5; 8 bases map to TRBD1. The V gene end was trimmed by 5 bases and the J gene end by 0 bases; junction bases not matched to a gene: 6. Germline V lookup: CDR1 SGHVS, CDR2 FQNEAQ. This CDR3 region has 16 residues. Written as DNA, the CDR3 is TGTGCCAGCAGCCCCGGGACAGGCTTTAGCAATCAGCCCCAGCATTTT. It encodes CASSPGTGFSNQPQHF.

Of note for this clone: Other DNA sequences in this specimen translate into the identical CDR3. The gene calls are TRBV30 and TRBJ2-1; TRBD2 aligns across 10 bases. The length of the CDR3 is 15 residues. Per germline, CDR1 GTSNPN and CDR2 SVGIG (reference sequence). V was clipped by 0 bases and J by 4 bases; unmatched bases: 3. CDR3 coding DNA: TGTGCCTGGAGTGTTTTACTAGCGGGGTACAATGAGCAGTTCTTC. This gives the protein CAWSVLLAGYNEQFF.

The chain carries TRBV29-1 and TRBJ2-1; 12 bases are a match to TRBD2. J gave up 9 bases and V 5 bases, and 8 bases lay outside the gene matches. This CDR3 has 14 amino acids. Looked up from germline, CDR1 is SQVTM and CDR2 is ANQGSEA. The DNA of the CDR3 is TGCAGCGTTCCGACTAGCGGGAGACGAGGTGAGCAGTTCTTC. This codes for CSVPTSGRRGEQFF.

The J gene is TRBJ1-2, the V gene TRBV19, with D tentatively TRBD1 (5 bases). Germline loops: CDR1 LNHDA, CDR2 SQIVND (reference sequence). With 7 bases removed from V and 0 bases from J, the gap between germline ends came to 12 bases. The CDR3 runs 14 residues. CDR3 DNA sequence: TGTGCCAGTACAGGGAGGAGGGCTAACTATGGCTACACCTTC. This translates into CASTGRRANYGYTF. The full variable domain, with the rest looked up from reference TRBV19 and TRBJ1-2, is DGGITQSPKYLFRKEGQNVTLSCEQNLNHDAMYWYRQDPGQGLRLIYYSQIVNDFQKGDIAEGYSVSREKKESFPLTVTSAQKNPTAFYLCASTGRRANYGYTFGSGTRLTVV.

This chain links TRBV29-1 with TRBJ1-1; D gene unclear. Germline-derived CDR1 and CDR2 are SQVTM and ANQGSEA. The germline V and J ends were trimmed by 3 bases and 0 bases, with 11 bases remaining between them. The CDR3 totals 14 residues. CDR3 region: CSVDAAVMNTEAFF. The CDR3 DNA reads TGCAGCGTTGATGCGGCAGTCATGAACACTGAAGCTTTCTTT.

This chain links TRBV4-3 with TRBJ2-7; D uncertain. The V and J ends lost 0 bases and 3 bases respectively, with 6 bases between them. Germline CDR1 and CDR2: LGHNA and YSLEER. This CDR3 is built from 13 residues. The CDR3 region has the DNA TGCGCCAGCAGCCAAGACAGATACTACGAGCAGTACTTC. Its protein product is CASSQDRYYEQYF.

The chain recombines TRBV29-1 with TRBJ2-7, with a possible D match to TRBD2 (5 bases). This CDR3 spans 13 amino acids. V lost 4 bases to trimming and J lost 3 bases, with 13 bases between them. Germline V lookup: CDR1 SQVTM, CDR2 ANQGSEA. The CDR3 reads CSVAGSINYEQYF. Here the CDR3 DNA reads TGCAGCGTTGCGGGGAGTATTAACTACGAGCAGTACTTC.

The chain recombines TRBV6-5 with TRBJ1-2; 7 bases are shared with TRBD1. Germline values: CDR1 MNHEY, CDR2 SVGAGI. The CDR3 has 14 residues. J gave up 6 bases and V 0 bases, and 4 bases lay outside the gene matches. This chain's CDR3 is CASSYSGQGDGYTF. In DNA form, the CDR3 reads TGTGCCAGCAGTTACTCAGGCCAGGGGGATGGCTACACCTTC.

This chain joins TRBV4-1 and TRBJ1-2, with unresolved D. The germline V and J ends were trimmed by 4 bases and 4 bases, with 16 bases remaining between them. This CDR3 spans 15 amino acids. CDR1 and CDR2 (germline): MGHRA, YSYEKL. The CDR3 DNA reads TGCGCCAGCAGCCCGGGAAGGAAAATGGGCTATGGCTACACCTTC. This codes for CASSPGRKMGYGYTF.

The CDR3 sequence: CASSPPGQGGYEQYF. In DNA, the CDR3 is TGTGCCAGCTCACCACCGGGACAGGGAGGTTACGAGCAGTACTTC. This chain links TRBV18 with TRBJ2-7, with 9 bases lining up with TRBD1. Germline V gene data show CDR1 as KGHSH and CDR2 as LQKENI. This CDR3 has 15 residues. After removal of 0 bases from V and 4 bases from J, the junction contained 4 bases not matched to a gene.

The gene calls are TRBV6-5 and TRBJ1-1; D uncertain. CDR1 is MNHEY, CDR2 SVGAGI, per germline. V was clipped by 5 bases and J by 7 bases, with 20 bases between them. The CDR3 totals 15 residues. The CDR3 nucleotides read TGTGCCAGCAGTCCCGGCGCATACAGTTCGGATGAAGCTTTCTTT. Encoded protein: CASSPGAYSSDEAFF.

Comments on this clone: One end of the junction fails to match germline, which may point to a read error. Other DNA sequences in this specimen translate into the identical CDR3. The genes are TRBV10-3 and TRBJ1-1, with 8 bases that match TRBD1. CDR3 length equals 14 residues. Germline assignment: CDR1 ENHRY and CDR2 SYGVKD. The CDR3 sequence: CAIRETGDFTEAFF. The CDR3 coding sequence is TGTGCCATCAGAGAGACAGGGGATTTCACTGAAGCTTTCTTC.

The chain recombines TRBV28 with TRBJ1-1; D not certain. The CDR3 runs to 15 residues. Germline lookup yields CDR1 MDHEN and CDR2 SYDVKM. Between the trimmed V and J ends, which lost 2 bases and 2 bases, there was a span of 12 bases. The CDR3 nucleotides read TGTGCCAGCAGTTTAGCCTCAGTTCCCAACACTGAAGCTTTCTTT. Translated: CASSLASVPNTEAFF.

The chain employs TRBV6-4 and TRBJ2-7; 9 bases match TRBD1. In germline, CDR1 is MRHNA, CDR2 SNTAGT. This CDR3 is built from 13 residues. Trimming cost V 7 bases and J 5 bases; bases outside gene matches: 6. As DNA, the CDR3 is TGTGCCAGCACCTCAGGACAGGGGAACGAGCAGTACTTC. Translating it yields CASTSGQGNEQYF.

This chain connects TRBV6-6 to TRBJ1-4; D is uncertain. The CDR3 is made up of 11 amino acids. Deletions cut 8 bases from V and 8 bases from J, with 9 bases between. The germline V gene encodes CDR1 MNHNY and CDR2 SVGAGI (reference sequence). CDR3 loop: CASRAGEKLFF. As DNA, the CDR3 is TGTGCCAGCCGGGCGGGAGAAAAACTGTTTTTT.

The gene calls are TRBV6-5 and TRBJ2-1; 13 bases fit TRBD2. Germline CDR1 and CDR2: MNHEY and SVGAGI. This CDR3 is built from 15 residues. V shed 4 bases, J shed 5 bases, and the junction held 2 bases outside the gene matches. This CDR3 is CASSSGTSGNNEQFF. The DNA for the CDR3 is TGTGCCAGCAGTTCCGGGACTAGCGGGAACAATGAGCAGTTCTTC.

The chain combines TRBV7-9 with TRBJ2-1; 9 positions match TRBD2. The V and J ends lost 2 bases and 6 bases, in that order; junction bases with no gene match: 5. This CDR3 region has 15 residues. CDR1 and CDR2 (germline): SEHNR, FQNEAQ (reference sequence). DNA of the CDR3: TGTGCCAGCAGCTTACTAGCGGGACCGACCAATGAGCAGTTCTTC. The encoded protein is CASSLLAGPTNEQFF.

This chain uses TRBV5-8 with TRBJ2-1; D remains ambiguous. This CDR3 is 12 amino acids long. Germline CDR1 is SGHTS and CDR2 is YDEGEE. The V end was cut by 5 bases, the J end by 3 bases, with 6 bases between. Here the CDR3 reads CASRLDYNEQFF. CDR3 bases: TGTGCCAGCAGACTCGACTACAATGAGCAGTTCTTC. Looking up the rest from reference TRBV5-8 and TRBJ2-1 gives the full variable domain: EAGVTQSPTHLIKTRGQQATLRCSPISGHTSVYWYQQALGLGLQFLLWYDEGEERNRGNFPPRFSGRQFPNYSSELNVNALELEDSALYLCASRLDYNEQFFGPGTRLTVL.

The chain joins TRBV11-3 to TRBJ2-1; D gene unclear. Germline V gives CDR1 SGHNT, CDR2 YENEEA. The CDR3 has 14 amino acids. The V gene lost 3 bases and the J gene lost 0 bases, with 6 bases spanning the gap. The CDR3 DNA sequence: TGTGCCAGCAGCTTCCCTTTCTCCTACAATGAGCAGTTCTTC. Residues: CASSFPFSYNEQFF.

The chain joins TRBV7-6 to TRBJ1-2; tentatively, D is TRBD1 (6 bases). Germline-derived CDR1 and CDR2 are SGHVS and FNYEAQ. The germline V and J ends were trimmed by 1 base and 2 bases, with 8 bases remaining between them. This CDR3 is built from 14 residues. The CDR3 reads CASSLEGVNYGYTF. In DNA, the CDR3 is TGTGCCAGCAGCTTAGAGGGGGTGAACTATGGCTACACCTTC.

The chain links TRBV25-1 to TRBJ2-5; weak D call: TRBD2 (5 bases). Per the germline V gene, CDR1 is MGHDK and CDR2 is SYGVNS. This CDR3 region has 14 residues. Between the trimmed V and J ends, which lost 1 base and 3 bases, there was a span of 9 bases. CDR3: CASSEWTGKETQYF. CDR3 DNA: TGTGCCAGCAGTGAATGGACGGGAAAAGAGACCCAGTACTTC.

This chain connects TRBV7-2 to TRBJ2-5; 13 nucleotides align to TRBD2. The length of the CDR3 is 17 residues. Germline CDR1 reads SGHTA; CDR2 reads FQGNSA. Trimming removed 1 base from V and 5 bases from J; junction bases left unmatched: 7. The CDR3 spells CASSLGTSGSGQETQYF. CDR3 DNA: TGTGCCAGCAGCTTAGGGACTAGCGGGAGTGGACAGGAGACCCAGTACTTC.